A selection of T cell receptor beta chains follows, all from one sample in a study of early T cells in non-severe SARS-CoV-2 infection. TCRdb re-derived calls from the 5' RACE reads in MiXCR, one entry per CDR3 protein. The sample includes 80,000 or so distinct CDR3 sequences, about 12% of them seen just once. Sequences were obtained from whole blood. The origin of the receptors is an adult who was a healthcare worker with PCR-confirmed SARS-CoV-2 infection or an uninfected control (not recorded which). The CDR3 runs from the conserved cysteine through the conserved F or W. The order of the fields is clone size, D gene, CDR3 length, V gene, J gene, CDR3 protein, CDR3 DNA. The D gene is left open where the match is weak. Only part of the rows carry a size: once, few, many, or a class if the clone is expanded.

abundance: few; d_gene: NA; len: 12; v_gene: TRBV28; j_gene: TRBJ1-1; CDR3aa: CASSLQQGKAFF; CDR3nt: TGTGCCAGCAGCCTCCAGCAGGGGAAAGCTTTCTTT
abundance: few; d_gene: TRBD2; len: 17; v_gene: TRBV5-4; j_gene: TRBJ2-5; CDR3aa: CASSFPTGRGRRETQYF; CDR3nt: TGTGCCAGCAGCTTCCCCACGGGCCGCGGGAGGAGAGAGACCCAGTACTTC
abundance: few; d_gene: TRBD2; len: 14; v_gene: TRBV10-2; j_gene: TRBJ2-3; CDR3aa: CASRSGEETDTQYF; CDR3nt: TGCGCCAGCAGGAGCGGGGAGGAAACAGATACGCAGTATTTT
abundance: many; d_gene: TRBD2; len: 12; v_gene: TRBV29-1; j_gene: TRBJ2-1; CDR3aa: CSVRLAGYEQFF; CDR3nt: TGCAGCGTGAGACTAGCTGGATATGAGCAGTTCTTC
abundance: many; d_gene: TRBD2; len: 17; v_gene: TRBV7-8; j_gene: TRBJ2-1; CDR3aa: CASSLGGLAGKQNEQFF; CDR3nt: TGTGCCAGCAGCTTAGGCGGACTAGCGGGAAAGCAGAATGAGCAGTTCTTC
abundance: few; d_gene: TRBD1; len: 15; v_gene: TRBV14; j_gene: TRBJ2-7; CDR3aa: CASSQDRDRRYEQYF; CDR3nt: TGTGCCAGCAGCCAAGATAGGGACAGGAGGTACGAGCAGTACTTC
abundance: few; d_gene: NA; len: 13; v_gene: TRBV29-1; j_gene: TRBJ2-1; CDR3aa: CSVTRTSYNEQFF; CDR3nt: TGCAGCGTTACCCGGACTTCCTACAATGAGCAGTTCTTC
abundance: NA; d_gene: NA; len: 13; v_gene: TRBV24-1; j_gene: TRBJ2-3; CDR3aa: CATGGIETDTQYF; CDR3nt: TGTGCCACCGGAGGAATCGAAACAGATACGCAGTATTTT
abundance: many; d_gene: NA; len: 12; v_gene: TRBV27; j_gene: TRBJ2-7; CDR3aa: CASRTSDYEQYF; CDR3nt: TGTGCCAGCCGCACTTCGGACTACGAGCAGTACTTC
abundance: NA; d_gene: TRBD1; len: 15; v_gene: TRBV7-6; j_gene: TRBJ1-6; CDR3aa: CASSRRTGDNSPPHF; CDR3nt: TGTGCCAGCAGCCGCAGGACAGGGGACAATTCACCCCCCCACTTT
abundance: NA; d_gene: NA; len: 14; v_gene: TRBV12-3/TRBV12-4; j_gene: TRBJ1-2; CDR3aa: CASRLIPENYGYTF; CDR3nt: TGTGCCAGCAGATTAATACCGGAAAACTATGGCTACACCTTC
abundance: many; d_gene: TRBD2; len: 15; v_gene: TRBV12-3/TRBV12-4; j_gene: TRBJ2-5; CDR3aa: CASSPWTSGQETQYF; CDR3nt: TGTGCCAGCAGTCCTTGGACTAGCGGCCAAGAGACCCAGTACTTC
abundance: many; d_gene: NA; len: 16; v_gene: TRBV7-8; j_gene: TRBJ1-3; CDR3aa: CASSPYRVVSGNTIYF; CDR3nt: TGTGCCAGCAGCCCCTACAGGGTCGTCTCTGGAAACACCATATATTTT
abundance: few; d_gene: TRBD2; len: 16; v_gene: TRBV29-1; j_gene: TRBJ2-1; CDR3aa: CSVLLAGAGSYNEQFF; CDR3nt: TGCAGCGTTTTACTAGCGGGAGCCGGCTCCTACAATGAGCAGTTCTTC
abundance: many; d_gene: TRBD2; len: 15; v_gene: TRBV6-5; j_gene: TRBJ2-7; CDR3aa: CASSYGTSGVYEQYF; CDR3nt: TGTGCCAGCAGTTACGGTACTAGCGGGGTCTACGAGCAGTACTTC
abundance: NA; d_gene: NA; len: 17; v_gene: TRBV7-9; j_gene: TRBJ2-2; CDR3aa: CASSLPKGRMNTGELFF; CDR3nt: TGTGCCAGCAGCTTACCGAAGGGGCGGATGAACACCGGGGAGCTGTTTTTT
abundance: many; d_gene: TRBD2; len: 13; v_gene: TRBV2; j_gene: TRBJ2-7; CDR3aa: CASSLGGSDEQYF; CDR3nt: TGTGCCAGCAGTCTAGGCGGGAGTGACGAGCAGTACTTC
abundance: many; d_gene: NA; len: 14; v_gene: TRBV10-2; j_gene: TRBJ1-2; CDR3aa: CASSESRQVSGYTF; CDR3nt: TGCGCCAGCAGTGAGTCGAGACAGGTCTCTGGCTACACCTTC
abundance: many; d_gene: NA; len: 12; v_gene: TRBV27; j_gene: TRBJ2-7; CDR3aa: CATQGLGYEQYF; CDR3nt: TGTGCCACCCAGGGGCTCGGCTACGAGCAGTACTTC
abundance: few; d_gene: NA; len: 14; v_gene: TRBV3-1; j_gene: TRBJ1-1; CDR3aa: CASRRQGGDTEAFF; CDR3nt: TGTGCCAGCAGACGGCAAGGGGGGGACACTGAAGCTTTCTTT
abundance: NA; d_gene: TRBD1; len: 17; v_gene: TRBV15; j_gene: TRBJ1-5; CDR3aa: CATSRDTRGLRGQPQHF; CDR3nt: TGTGCCACCAGCAGAGATACCAGGGGGCTTAGAGGTCAGCCCCAGCATTTT
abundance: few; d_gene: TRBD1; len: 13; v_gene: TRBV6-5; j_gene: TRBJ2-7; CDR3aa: CASSYADRVEQYF; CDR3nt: TGTGCCAGCAGTTACGCAGACAGGGTTGAGCAGTACTTC